The rows below give T cell receptor beta chains drawn from one sample of a study of blood T cells in healthy people across ages. Each CDR3 protein is one row after TCRdb ran MiXCR on the 5' RACE reads. The data show some 800,000 distinct CDR3 sequences, roughly 44% seen once. Sequencing input: blood. The source of these receptors is a man in his fifties or sixties in good health. CDR3s include the opening cysteine and the closing phenylalanine or tryptophan. Fields, in order: D gene, J gene, V gene, clone size, CDR3 protein, CDR3 DNA. The D gene is left open where the match is weak. Expanded clones are given a class, and other clones once, few, many or no size at all.

d_call: .
j_call: TRBJ1-1
v_call: TRBV6-2/TRBV6-3
clone_size: .
cdr3_aa: CASTGQFPTEAFF
cdr3_nt: TGTGCCAGCACCGGACAGTTCCCCACTGAAGCTTTCTTT

d_call: .
j_call: TRBJ1-6
v_call: TRBV9
clone_size: few
cdr3_aa: CASSEGRGHNSPLHF
cdr3_nt: TGTGCCAGCAGCGAGGGGAGGGGCCATAATTCACCCCTCCACTTT

d_call: TRBD1
j_call: TRBJ2-5
v_call: TRBV6-4
clone_size: .
cdr3_aa: CASGRGQGTGTQYF
cdr3_nt: TGTGCCAGCGGGAGAGGACAGGGCACTGGGACCCAGTACTTC

d_call: TRBD1
j_call: TRBJ2-7
v_call: TRBV19
clone_size: few
cdr3_aa: CASRTTGGAGEQYF
cdr3_nt: TGTGCCAGTAGGACTACAGGGGGCGCGGGCGAGCAGTACTTC

d_call: .
j_call: TRBJ1-2
v_call: TRBV6-6
clone_size: .
cdr3_aa: CASNNPENYGYTF
cdr3_nt: TGTGCCAGCAATAATCCCGAGAACTATGGCTACACCTTC

d_call: .
j_call: TRBJ2-7
v_call: TRBV7-9
clone_size: .
cdr3_aa: CASSSNRILEARESSYEQYF
cdr3_nt: TGTGCCAGCAGTTCCAATAGGATTTTGGAGGCCCGGGAGAGCTCCTACGAGCAGTACTTC

d_call: .
j_call: TRBJ2-5
v_call: TRBV18
clone_size: .
cdr3_aa: CASSPPEAQQETQYF
cdr3_nt: TGTGCCAGCTCACCCCCGGAAGCCCAACAAGAGACCCAGTACTTC

d_call: TRBD2
j_call: TRBJ2-5
v_call: TRBV20-1
clone_size: .
cdr3_aa: CSAERLGSGGETQYF
cdr3_nt: TGCAGTGCTGAACGATTAGGTAGCGGGGGGGAGACCCAGTACTTC

d_call: TRBD1
j_call: TRBJ1-2
v_call: TRBV5-1
clone_size: .
cdr3_aa: CASSNPGTGVGSYGYTF
cdr3_nt: TGCGCCAGCAGCAATCCCGGGACAGGGGTAGGGTCCTATGGCTACACCTTC

d_call: .
j_call: TRBJ2-1
v_call: TRBV7-9
clone_size: .
cdr3_aa: CASSPRSDLSSYNEQFF
cdr3_nt: TGTGCCAGCAGCCCCAGGTCGGACCTAAGCTCCTACAACGAGCAGTTCTTC

d_call: .
j_call: TRBJ2-3
v_call: TRBV6-1
clone_size: once
cdr3_aa: CASSEGWGSTDTQYF
cdr3_nt: TGTGCCAGCAGTGAAGGTTGGGGTTCCACAGATACGCAGTATTTT

d_call: .
j_call: TRBJ1-1
v_call: TRBV12-3/TRBV12-4
clone_size: .
cdr3_aa: CASSFGGRREAFF
cdr3_nt: TGTGCCAGCAGTTTCGGCGGCCGAAGAGAAGCTTTCTTT

d_call: .
j_call: TRBJ2-5
v_call: TRBV29-1
clone_size: .
cdr3_aa: CSVGRGETQYF
cdr3_nt: TGCAGCGTTGGCAGGGGAGAGACCCAGTACTTC

d_call: TRBD1
j_call: TRBJ2-4
v_call: TRBV20-1
clone_size: .
cdr3_aa: CSADGTGNIQYF
cdr3_nt: TGCAGTGCGGACGGGACAGGGAACATTCAGTACTTC

d_call: .
j_call: TRBJ2-7
v_call: TRBV4-3
clone_size: once
cdr3_aa: CASSQAGATYNEQYF
cdr3_nt: TGCGCCAGCAGCCAAGCGGGGGCCACCTACAATGAGCAGTACTTC

d_call: .
j_call: TRBJ1-2
v_call: TRBV20-1
clone_size: .
cdr3_aa: CSAPRQTNYGYTF
cdr3_nt: TGCAGTGCTCCCAGACAGACTAACTATGGCTACACCTTC

d_call: TRBD2
j_call: TRBJ2-1
v_call: TRBV9
clone_size: .
cdr3_aa: CASSVELAGGFGDEQFF
cdr3_nt: TGTGCCAGCAGCGTAGAACTAGCGGGGGGGTTTGGCGATGAGCAGTTCTTC

d_call: .
j_call: TRBJ2-3
v_call: TRBV12-3/TRBV12-4
clone_size: .
cdr3_aa: CASRGDPDTQYF
cdr3_nt: TGTGCCAGCAGGGGCGACCCAGATACGCAGTATTTT

d_call: TRBD1
j_call: TRBJ1-2
v_call: TRBV29-1
clone_size: few
cdr3_aa: CSVPTGGWYGYTF
cdr3_nt: TGCAGCGTCCCGACAGGGGGCTGGTATGGCTACACCTTC

d_call: .
j_call: TRBJ2-7
v_call: TRBV20-1
clone_size: few
cdr3_aa: CSARDLTGNLDVNYEQYF
cdr3_nt: TGCAGTGCTAGAGACCTGACAGGAAATCTAGACGTGAACTACGAGCAGTACTTC

d_call: TRBD1
j_call: TRBJ1-2
v_call: TRBV9
clone_size: .
cdr3_aa: CASSVEGGRYTF
cdr3_nt: TGTGCCAGCAGCGTAGAAGGGGGCCGCTACACCTTC

d_call: .
j_call: TRBJ2-5
v_call: TRBV6-2/TRBV6-3
clone_size: few
cdr3_aa: CASSYTRSGDQETQYF
cdr3_nt: TGTGCCAGCAGTTATACGCGTTCGGGGGACCAAGAGACCCAGTACTTC

d_call: .
j_call: TRBJ2-1
v_call: TRBV20-1
clone_size: .
cdr3_aa: CSARFIGRRANEQFF
cdr3_nt: TGCAGTGCTCGTTTTATCGGACGGAGGGCCAATGAGCAGTTCTTC

d_call: .
j_call: TRBJ2-2
v_call: TRBV7-2
clone_size: .
cdr3_aa: CASSLNWNTGELFF
cdr3_nt: TGTGCCAGCAGCTTAAACTGGAACACCGGGGAGCTGTTTTTT